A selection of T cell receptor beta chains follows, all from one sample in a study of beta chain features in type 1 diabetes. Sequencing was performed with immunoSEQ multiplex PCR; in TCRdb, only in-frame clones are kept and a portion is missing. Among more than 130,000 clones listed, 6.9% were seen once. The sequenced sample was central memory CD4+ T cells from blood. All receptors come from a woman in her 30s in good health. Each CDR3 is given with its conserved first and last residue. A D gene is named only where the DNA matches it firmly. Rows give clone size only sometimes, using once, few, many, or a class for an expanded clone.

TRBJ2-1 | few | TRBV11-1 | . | TGTGCCAGCAGCTTGGGAGGTTTCAGCGCCAAGAATGAGCAGTTCTTC | CASSLGGFSAKNEQFF
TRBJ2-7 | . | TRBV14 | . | TGTGCCAGCAGCCAACCCGGGACTCAGTACTACGAGCAGTACTTC | CASSQPGTQYYEQYF
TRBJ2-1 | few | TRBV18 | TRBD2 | TGTGCCAGCTCACCACTAGCGGGAGGTAACAATGAGCAGTTCTTC | CASSPLAGGNNEQFF
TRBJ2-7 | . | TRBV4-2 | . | TGTGCCAGCAGCTCCAAGGGGACCTACGAGCAGTACTTC | CASSSKGTYEQYF
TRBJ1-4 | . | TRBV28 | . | TGTGCCAGTCGGAACCGCATCAGGGACACCCGCAATGAAAAACTGTTTTTT | CASRNRIRDTRNEKLFF
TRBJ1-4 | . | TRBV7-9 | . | TGTGCCAGCAGCCGCGACGGAGCAACTAATGAAAAACTGTTTTTT | CASSRDGATNEKLFF
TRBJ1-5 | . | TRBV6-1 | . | TGTGCCAGCAGTGAAGGGGCAAGTGGCAATCAGCCCCAGCATTTT | CASSEGASGNQPQHF
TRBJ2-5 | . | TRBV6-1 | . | TGTGCCAGCGGTATACAGGGAAGGGAGACCCAGTACTTC | CASGIQGRETQYF
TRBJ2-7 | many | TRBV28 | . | TGTGCCAGCAGCTCGGCGGATTACGAGCAGTACTTC | CASSSADYEQYF
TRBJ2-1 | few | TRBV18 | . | TGTGCCAGCTCCCCAACGAGGGCGGGAATAGACAATGAGCAGTTCTTC | CASSPTRAGIDNEQFF
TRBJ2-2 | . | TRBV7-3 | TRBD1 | TGTGCCAGCAGCTTGACAGGGGGCCCCAACACCGGGGAGCTGTTTTTT | CASSLTGGPNTGELFF
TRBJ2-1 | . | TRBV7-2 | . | TGTGCCAGCAGCTTAGCGTATTGGCAGGGGAGTAGGCATGAGCAGTTCTTC | CASSLAYWQGSRHEQFF
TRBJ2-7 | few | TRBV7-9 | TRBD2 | TGTGCCAGCAGCTCGGGCCGGGAGGCTTCCTACGAGCAGTACTTC | CASSSGREASYEQYF
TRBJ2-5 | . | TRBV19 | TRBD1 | TGTGCCAGTAGTTCTCGGGACAGGGGGTTGAAAGAGACCCAGTACTTC | CASSSRDRGLKETQYF
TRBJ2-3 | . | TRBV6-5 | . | TGTGCCAGCAGGTTTAAATCAGATACGCAGTATTTT | CASRFKSDTQYF
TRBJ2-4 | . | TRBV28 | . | TGTGTCACGCTAGGTGGAATAGCCAAAAACATTCAGTACTTC | CVTLGGIAKNIQYF